Sequencing of this T cell receptor (beta chain) was carried out in a study of Ad26.COV2.S vaccination and SARS-CoV-2 variants. Study-wide context: Sample donor was a member of the COV1001 Ad26.COV2.S trial arm.

This clone was observed a few times. Its antigen is currently unknown. The sample has other DNA sequences that encode this CDR3 too. General study results and limits: Substantial breadth was reported for post-vaccination spike-specific CD8+ and CD4+ T cells.

Treatment here: over 15 received Ad26.COV2.S at low or high dose, single or two shots; about 5 received placebo; per-sample allocation not given. Collection of the samples took place on day 63 after the first injection of vaccine or placebo. V was trimmed by 1 base and J by 1 base, leaving 4 bases between them. Looked up from germline, CDR1 is GTSNPN and CDR2 is SVGIG (reference sequence). The CDR3 has 12 residues. Here immunoSEQ multiplex PCR was the method, and the copy in TCRdb shows in-frame clones only, minus some. The sample lists about 410,000 clones, 92% occurring once. The sequence came from a person aged 18-60 years who received the Ad26.COV2.S COVID-19 vaccine or a placebo. This chain connects TRBV30 to TRBJ1-2; D unclear. Sample: peripheral blood, taken in a trial of Ad26.COV2.S vaccine versus placebo. This CDR3 is CAWSGGNYGYTF. The CDR3 nucleotides are TGTGCCTGGAGTGGGGGTAACTATGGCTACACCTTC.